This T cell receptor beta chain derives from a study of T cells in tuberculosis (dated by TCRdb to 2016 to 2018). About the study as a whole: The study combined CD1B tetramers and high-throughput TCR immunosequencing to characterize T cells specific for the mycobacterial lipid antigen glucose monomycolate (GMM). IGRA-negative adolescents, IGRA-positive adolescents with latent tuberculosis and adults with active tuberculosis, ten per group, were compared in a South African clinical cohort.

At study entry, a tuberculin skin test and the QuantiFERON-TB GOLD In-Tube IGRA were used to screen adolescents for latent tuberculosis infection. Unsorted cryopreserved PBMC were immunosequenced, covering on average around 94,000 T cells per clinical donor. Eleven high schools in the Worcester region of the Western Cape, South Africa, served as enrollment sites for adolescents aged 12 to 18 years. Some ten M. tuberculosis-infected adolescents and about 10 uninfected adolescents, matched for age and sex, were selected. For the adolescents, PBMC were isolated by density centrifugation from freshly drawn heparinized blood and then cryopreserved. CDR1 SGHNT and CDR2 YYREEE are derived from the germline V gene (reference sequence). The trim is 5 bases for V and 5 bases for J, with a gap of 19 bases between the germline ends. The cysteine opens and the phenylalanine closes a CDR3 of 15 amino acids. The entry retains the CDR3 DNA only, 45 bases that are in frame from base 1.

Here is what the overall study found, with its caveats: Clinical samples were chosen by availability of cryopreserved specimens, and active tuberculosis cases were adults while controls were adolescents. A classifier using the diverse GMM-specific repertoire reached about 90% accuracy (AUROC roughly 0.9), compared with more than 65% accuracy using GEM motif frequencies. The smaller NN-distances in active tuberculosis patients were driven in part by shorter CDR3-alpha lengths, while the difference seen for TCR-beta was not statistically significant. Active tuberculosis TCR-alpha repertoires showed smaller mean NN-distances to GMM-specific TCRs than IGRA-negative controls, suggesting clonal expansion of these TCRs.

A note on this clone: Its specific antigen is unknown. There are no base qualities to consult, and no much larger clone falls within one base.

TCR libraries were generated with the immunoSEQ multiplex PCR assay, using TCR-beta and/or TCR-alpha/delta assays for each sample. The amplified TCR libraries were sequenced using the Illumina high-throughput platform. Per the source publication's procedure: Clustering and dimensionality reduction relied on pairwise TCRdist distances among GMM-specific receptors from T cells that were either sorted ex vivo or expanded in vitro. The score assigned to each clinical repertoire was mean NN-distance, meaning the average TCRdist to the nearest 10% of tetramer-positive reference sequences. GEM TCR motif frequency was calculated as the fraction of unique TCRs that matched known GEM sequences by V/J usage and CDR3 length. Linear discriminant analysis with leave-one-out cross-validation, implemented in scikit-learn, was used to classify active tuberculosis. Held by TCRdb, this immuneACCESS table contains in-frame sequences only and omits some clones. Under half of the omission traces to an unresolved V gene where checked; the cause of the rest is unknown. V, J and clone size were drawn from that table, and D and trimming were deduced from the DNA. This sample gives 45,000 or so clones in total; 90% to 95% of them show up just once. The ten largest clones add up to roughly 6.9% of the sample.

The sequenced sample was PBMCs. Here the chain combines TRBV5-4 and TRBJ2-5, with TRBD1 as a weak D call on 6 bases. The sequence was obtained from a donor aged 10-29 years with latent tuberculosis or without tuberculosis infection. The CDR3 region: CASSKGDRSGETQYF. The base sequence is TGTGCCAGCAGTAAGGGAGACAGGAGTGGTGAGACCCAGTACTTC.